The clone carrying this T cell receptor (beta chain) was observed a handful of times. Its antigen remains unidentified. TCRB transcripts that were expressed got sequenced, as all of the isolated RNA had been reverse transcribed. Assay used: immunoSEQ multiplex PCR; TCRdb lists only in-frame clones, some missing. The sample has about 340,000 clones; 9.3% are singletons. These data come from a study of beta chain features in type 1 diabetes. Study-wide results and limits: TCRB CDR3 length was moderately but significantly reduced in all four CD4+ subsets of Type 1 diabetes patients. For type 1 diabetes patients, VDJ junctions showed fewer insertions and more deletions.

Germline-derived CDR1 and CDR2 are GTSNPN and SVGIG (reference sequence). The CDR3 is 14 amino acids. V lost 2 bases and J lost 4; bases outside the gene matches: 5. Heparinised blood was drawn once per donor, averaging about 116 mL. The gene calls are TRBV30 and TRBJ2-3, with 8 bases identical to TRBD1. Sequencing was performed on central memory CD4+ T cells from blood. The sequence derives from a man aged 25 to 45 with type 1 diabetes. CDR3 nucleotides: TGTGCCTGGAGTCTACAGGGGGGCGCAGATACGCAGTATTTT. This gives the protein CAWSLQGGADTQYF. Together with reference TRBV30 and TRBJ2-3, the CDR3 gives the full variable domain: SQTIHQWPATLVQPVGSPLSLECTVEGTSNPNLYWYRQAAGRGLQLLFYSVGIGQISSEVPQNLSASRPQDRQFILSSKKLLLSDSGFYLCAWSLQGGADTQYFGPGTRLTVL.